Presented here are 5 T cell receptor beta chains from one specimen sequenced in a study of STAT3 mutations in large granular lymphocyte leukemia. Method: immunoSEQ multiplex PCR; TCRdb's copy keeps in-frame clones and lacks some. The table shows around 33,000 clones, with 70% to 80% occurring only once. These receptors' antigens are unknown. Study-wide findings and caveats: Every T-LGLL patient had at least one immunodominant TCRbeta clonotype.

The sample taken for sequencing was peripheral blood mononuclear cells. The receptor set was obtained from a woman between 50 and 59 years old with T-cell large granular lymphocyte leukemia. Some clones in this sample may be carry-over from other donors' samples.

This clone was recorded a few times. The chain has TRBV18 and TRBJ1-5, with a tentative D call TRBD1 (5 bases). The CDR3 contains 14 residues. V lost 6 bases, J lost 0 bases, and 9 bases lay in between. The germline CDR1 and CDR2 sequences are KGHSH and LQKENI. The CDR3 spells CASSQGVSNQPQHF. The CDR3 bases are TGTGCCAGCTCCCAGGGTGTTAGCAATCAGCCCCAGCATTTT.

CDR3 amino acids: CASSWGGARGGYTF. CDR3 bases: TGTGCCAGCAGTTGGGGAGGGGCTCGCGGCGGCTACACCTTC. The chain links TRBV6-5 to TRBJ1-2, with D possibly TRBD1 on 5 matching bases. The CDR3 has 14 amino acids. V was cut by 4 bases and J by 8 bases, with 17 bases left in between. CDR1 and CDR2 from the germline V gene are MNHEY and SVGAGI.

The gene calls are TRBV18 and TRBJ1-2; D ambiguous. The CDR3 totals 15 residues. Germline V lookup: CDR1 KGHSH, CDR2 LQKENI. Trimming removed 0 bases from V and 6 bases from J, with 14 bases in between. CDR3 amino acids: CASSPPRERFDGYTF. The CDR3, as DNA: TGTGCCAGCTCACCACCAAGAGAGAGATTTGATGGCTACACCTTC.

V gene TRBV30 combines with J gene TRBJ2-3; no firm D call. V gave up 4 bases and J gave up 5 bases, with 7 bases separating them. From germline, CDR1 is GTSNPN and CDR2 SVGIG (reference sequence). CDR3 size: 11 residues. The CDR3 nucleotides are TGTGCCTGGACGCTAGTAGATACGCAGTATTTT. It yields the protein CAWTLVDTQYF.

This clone occurred a few times. V usage is TRBV7-8 and J usage is TRBJ1-5; no clear D. Trimming removed 1 base at V and 3 bases at J, with 10 bases between. Germline loops: CDR1 SGHVS, CDR2 FQNEAQ. The CDR3 is made up of 15 amino acids. CDR3 sequence: CASSLGIGNNQPQHF. Here the CDR3 DNA reads TGTGCCAGCAGCTTAGGTATCGGGAACAATCAGCCCCAGCATTTT. Full variable domain (remainder filled in from reference TRBV7-8 and TRBJ1-5): GAGVSQSPRYKVAKRGQDVALRCDPISGHVSLFWYQQALGQGPEFLTYFQNEAQLDKSGLPSDRFFAERPEGSVSTLKIQRTQQEDSAVYLCASSLGIGNNQPQHFGDGTRLSIL.